This TCR beta chain came from a study of blood T cell repertoires in COVID-19. Study as a whole: Acute-phase and convalescent COVID-19 samples originated in the United States, Italy and Spain.

Using immunoSEQ multiplex PCR, the repertoire was profiled, and TCRdb retains in-frame clones only, with some absent. The sample shows roughly 140,000 clones, roughly 81% of them seen only once. Germline V gives CDR1 LGHNA, CDR2 YNFKEQ. Trimming pared 0 bases from V and 1 base from J, leaving 12 bases between. The CDR3 is 16 amino acids. One Seattle source followed patients from active infection through their disease course. The source is a woman aged 55-75 years with COVID-19, enrolled during active disease. This chain joins TRBV4-2 and TRBJ1-1; no clear D. Sequenced: peripheral blood. The CDR3 nucleotides read TGTGCCAGCAGCCAAGATGCTGGCAGGAAGAACACTGAAGCTTTCTTT. Amino acids: CASSQDAGRKNTEAFF.